This T cell receptor (beta chain) comes out of a study of OX40 agonist ivuxolimab in advanced cancers. Overall study: Dosing consisted of intravenous ivuxolimab at 0.01 to 10 mg/kg every 2 weeks. Overall study results and limits: Nonresponders included some who also had low normalized T-cell clonal expansion.

As concerns this clone: The antigen is not known.

Clones were sequenced by immunoSEQ multiplex PCR, and TCRdb holds only the in-frame ones, with some missing. Counted here are about 90,000 clones, roughly 93% occurring once; the ten biggest clones make up about 0.3%. J gave up 2 bases and V 5 bases, and 9 bases lay outside the gene matches. The CDR3 consists of 15 residues. Germline loops: CDR1 SGHRS, CDR2 YFSETQ. The chain joins TRBV5-1 to TRBJ2-5, with TRBD1 matching 7 bases. This TCR was sampled from an adult with an advanced solid tumor such as melanoma, head and neck, liver or kidney cancer. This material consisted of CD4+ or CD8+ T cells sorted from blood, taken in a trial of the OX40 agonist ivuxolimab. CDR3 in DNA: TGCGCCAGCAGATTGACAGGGAGCCGACAAGAGACCCAGTACTTC. It encodes CASRLTGSRQETQYF.